Sequencing of this T cell receptor (beta chain) was carried out in a study of identifying expanded T cells in peripheral blood. Sequencing was performed with immunoSEQ multiplex PCR; in TCRdb, only in-frame clones are kept and a portion is missing. This sample has around 82,000 clones, with 65% to 85% found just once. The CDR3 has 18 residues. With 1 base clipped from V and 2 bases from J, the junction kept 9 bases outside the gene matches. The germline V gene has CDR1 SGHVS and CDR2 FNYEAQ. The sequencing sample was made of blood. This TCR came from a person between 18 and 75 years old in good health. The V gene is TRBV7-6, the J gene TRBJ2-7; 12 bases align to TRBD2. The CDR3: CASSLGTGGLAGTYEQYF. In nucleotides, the CDR3 is TGTGCCAGCAGCTTAGGGACAGGAGGACTAGCGGGAACCTACGAGCAGTACTTC.